This T cell receptor (beta chain) stems from a study of radiotherapy plus CTLA-4 blockade in lung cancer. Trimming removed 2 bases from V and 3 bases from J; junction bases left unmatched: 7. The germline CDR1 and CDR2 sequences are MNHNS and SASEGT. The CDR3 has 18 residues. Clones were sequenced by immunoSEQ multiplex PCR, and TCRdb holds only the in-frame ones, with some missing. This table holds approximately 12,000 clones, about 86% found once. The sequencing used peripheral blood, collected from a patient treated with radiotherapy plus ipilimumab. The chain uses TRBV6-1 and TRBJ2-5, with TRBD2 matching over 15 bases. The receptor was derived from a human donor with non-small cell lung cancer that progressed on radiotherapy plus ipilimumab. CDR3: CASSERAGLAGGEETQYF. The CDR3 DNA reads TGTGCCAGCAGTGAAAGGGCGGGACTAGCGGGGGGCGAAGAGACCCAGTACTTC.